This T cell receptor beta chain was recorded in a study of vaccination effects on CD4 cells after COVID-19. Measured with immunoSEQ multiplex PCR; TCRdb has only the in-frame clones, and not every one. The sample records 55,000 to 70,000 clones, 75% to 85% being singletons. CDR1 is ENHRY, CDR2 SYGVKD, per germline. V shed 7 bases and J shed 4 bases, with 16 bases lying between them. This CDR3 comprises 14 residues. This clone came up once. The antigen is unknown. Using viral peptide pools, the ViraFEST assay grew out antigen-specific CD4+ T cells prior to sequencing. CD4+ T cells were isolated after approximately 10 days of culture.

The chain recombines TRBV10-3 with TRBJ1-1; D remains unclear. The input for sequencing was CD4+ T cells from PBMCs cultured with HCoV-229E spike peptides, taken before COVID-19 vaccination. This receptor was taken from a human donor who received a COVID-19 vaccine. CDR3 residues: CAITLNGEGTEAFF. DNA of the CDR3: TGTGCCATCACCTTGAACGGGGAGGGCACTGAAGCTTTCTTT.